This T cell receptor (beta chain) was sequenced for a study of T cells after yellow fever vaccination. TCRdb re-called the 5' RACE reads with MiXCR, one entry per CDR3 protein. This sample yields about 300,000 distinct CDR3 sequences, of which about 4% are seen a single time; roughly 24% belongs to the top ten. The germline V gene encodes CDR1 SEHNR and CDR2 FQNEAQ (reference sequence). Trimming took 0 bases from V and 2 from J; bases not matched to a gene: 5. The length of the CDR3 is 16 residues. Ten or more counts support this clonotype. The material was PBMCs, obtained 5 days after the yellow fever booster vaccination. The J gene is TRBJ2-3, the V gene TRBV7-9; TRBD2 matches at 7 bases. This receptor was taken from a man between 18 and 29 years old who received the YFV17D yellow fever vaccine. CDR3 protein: CASSLAAGANTDTQYF. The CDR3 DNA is TGTGCCAGCAGCTTAGCGGCGGGAGCGAACACAGATACGCAGTATTTT.